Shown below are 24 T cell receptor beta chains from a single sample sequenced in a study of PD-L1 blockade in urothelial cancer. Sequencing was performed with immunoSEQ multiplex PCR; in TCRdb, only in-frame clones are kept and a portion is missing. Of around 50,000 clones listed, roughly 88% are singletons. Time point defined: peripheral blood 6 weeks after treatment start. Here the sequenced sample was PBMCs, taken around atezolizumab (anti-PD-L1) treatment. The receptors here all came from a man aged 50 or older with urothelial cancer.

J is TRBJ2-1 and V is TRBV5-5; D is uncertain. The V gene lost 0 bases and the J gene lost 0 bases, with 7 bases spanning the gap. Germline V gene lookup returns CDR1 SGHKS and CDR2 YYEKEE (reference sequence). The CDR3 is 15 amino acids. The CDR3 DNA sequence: TGTGCCAGCAGCTTGGCCTATCTCTCCTACAATGAGCAGTTCTTC. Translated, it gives CASSLAYLSYNEQFF.

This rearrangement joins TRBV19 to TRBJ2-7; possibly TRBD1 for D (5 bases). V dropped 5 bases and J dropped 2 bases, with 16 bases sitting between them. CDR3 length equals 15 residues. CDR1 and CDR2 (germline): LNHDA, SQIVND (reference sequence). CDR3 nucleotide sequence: TGTGCCAGTAGTGTTCAGGGTGGATCGGCCTACGAGCAGTACTTC. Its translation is CASSVQGGSAYEQYF.

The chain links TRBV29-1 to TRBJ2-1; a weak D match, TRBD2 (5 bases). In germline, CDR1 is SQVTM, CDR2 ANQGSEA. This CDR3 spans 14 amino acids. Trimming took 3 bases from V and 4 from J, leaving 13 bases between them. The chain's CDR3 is CSVDWRSPYNEQFF. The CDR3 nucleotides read TGCAGCGTTGACTGGAGGAGCCCATACAATGAGCAGTTCTTC.

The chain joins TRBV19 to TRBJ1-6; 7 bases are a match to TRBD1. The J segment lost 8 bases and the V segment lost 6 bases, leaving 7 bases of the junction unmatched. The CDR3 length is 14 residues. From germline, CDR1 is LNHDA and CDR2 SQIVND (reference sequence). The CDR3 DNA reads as TGTGCCAGTAGGTTACAGGGGTCGGATTCACCCCTCCACTTT. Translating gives CASRLQGSDSPLHF. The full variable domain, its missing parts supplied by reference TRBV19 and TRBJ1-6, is DGGITQSPKYLFRKEGQNVTLSCEQNLNHDAMYWYRQDPGQGLRLIYYSQIVNDFQKGDIAEGYSVSREKKESFPLTVTSAQKNPTAFYLCASRLQGSDSPLHFGNGTRLTVT.

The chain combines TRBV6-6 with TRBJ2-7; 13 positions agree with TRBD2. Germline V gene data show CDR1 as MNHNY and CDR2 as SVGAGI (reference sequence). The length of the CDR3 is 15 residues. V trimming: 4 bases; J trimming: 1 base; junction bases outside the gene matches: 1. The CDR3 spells CASSSLAGGSYEQYF. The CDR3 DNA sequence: TGTGCCAGCAGTTCACTAGCGGGGGGGTCCTACGAGCAGTACTTC.

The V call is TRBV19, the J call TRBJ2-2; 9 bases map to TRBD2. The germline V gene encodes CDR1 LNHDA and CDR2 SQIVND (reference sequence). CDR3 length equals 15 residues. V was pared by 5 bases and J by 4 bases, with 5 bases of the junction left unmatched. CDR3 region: CASSPRLAATGELFF. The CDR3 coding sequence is TGTGCCAGTAGTCCCCGACTAGCGGCCACCGGGGAGCTGTTTTTT.

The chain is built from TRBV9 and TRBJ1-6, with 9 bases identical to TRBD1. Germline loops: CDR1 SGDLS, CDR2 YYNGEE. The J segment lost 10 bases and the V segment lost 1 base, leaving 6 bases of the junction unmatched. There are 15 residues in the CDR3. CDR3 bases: TGTGCCAGCAGCGTAAGCGGGACAGGGCGGTCACCCCTCCACTTT. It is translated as CASSVSGTGRSPLHF.

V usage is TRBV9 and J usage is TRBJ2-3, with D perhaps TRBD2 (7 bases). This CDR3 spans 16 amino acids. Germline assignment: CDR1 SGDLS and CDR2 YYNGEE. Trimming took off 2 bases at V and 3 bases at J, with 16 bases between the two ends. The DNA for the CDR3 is TGTGCCAGCAGCGTTCTGGGGGGGGGCCAAACAGATACGCAGTATTTT. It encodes CASSVLGGGQTDTQYF.

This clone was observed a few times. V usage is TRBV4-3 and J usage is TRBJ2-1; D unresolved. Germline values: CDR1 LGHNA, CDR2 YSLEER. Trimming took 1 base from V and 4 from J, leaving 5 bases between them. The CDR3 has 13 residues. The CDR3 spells CASSQGSYNEQFF. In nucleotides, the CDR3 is TGCGCCAGCAGCCAAGGGAGTTACAATGAGCAGTTCTTC.

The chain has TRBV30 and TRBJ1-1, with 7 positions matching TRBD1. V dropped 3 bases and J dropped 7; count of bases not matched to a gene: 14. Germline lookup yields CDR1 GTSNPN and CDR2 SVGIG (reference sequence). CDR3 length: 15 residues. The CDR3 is CAWRKGGQPTGEAFF. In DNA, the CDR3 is TGTGCCTGGAGAAAAGGGGGACAGCCGACGGGTGAAGCTTTCTTT. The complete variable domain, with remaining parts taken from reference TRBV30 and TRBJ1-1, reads SQTIHQWPATLVQPVGSPLSLECTVEGTSNPNLYWYRQAAGRGLQLLFYSVGIGQISSEVPQNLSASRPQDRQFILSSKKLLLSDSGFYLCAWRKGGQPTGEAFFGQGTRLTVV.

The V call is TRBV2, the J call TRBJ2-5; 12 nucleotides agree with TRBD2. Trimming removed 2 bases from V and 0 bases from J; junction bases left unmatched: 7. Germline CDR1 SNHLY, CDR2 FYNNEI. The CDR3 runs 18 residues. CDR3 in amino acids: CASSEPGLAGSYQETQYF. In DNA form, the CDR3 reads TGTGCCAGCAGTGAACCGGGACTAGCGGGTTCGTACCAAGAGACCCAGTACTTC.

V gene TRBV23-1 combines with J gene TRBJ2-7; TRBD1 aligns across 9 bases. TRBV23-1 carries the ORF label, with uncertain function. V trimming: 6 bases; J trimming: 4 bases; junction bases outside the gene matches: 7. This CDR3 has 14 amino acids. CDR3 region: CASRRGTGQYEQYF. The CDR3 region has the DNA TGCGCCAGCAGACGGGGGACAGGGCAATACGAGCAGTACTTC.

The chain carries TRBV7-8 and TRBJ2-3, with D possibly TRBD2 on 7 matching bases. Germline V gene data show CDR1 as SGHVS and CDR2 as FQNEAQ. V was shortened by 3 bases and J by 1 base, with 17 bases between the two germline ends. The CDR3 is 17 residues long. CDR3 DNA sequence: TGTGCCAGCAGCTTCCGGGGGGCGGGCCCTGGCACAGATACGCAGTATTTT. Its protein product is CASSFRGAGPGTDTQYF.

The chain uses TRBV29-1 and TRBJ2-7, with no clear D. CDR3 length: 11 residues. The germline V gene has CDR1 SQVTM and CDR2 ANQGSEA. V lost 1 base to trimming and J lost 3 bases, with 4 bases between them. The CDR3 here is CSVEAFYEQYF. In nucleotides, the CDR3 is TGCAGCGTTGAAGCTTTCTACGAGCAGTACTTC.

CDR3 amino acids: CAISESGVQPQHF. Here the CDR3 DNA reads TGTGCCATCAGTGAGTCAGGGGTCCAGCCCCAGCATTTT. The J gene is TRBJ1-5, the V gene TRBV10-3; TRBD1 might be the D (5 bases). Deletions cut 0 bases from V and 7 bases from J, with 7 bases between. This CDR3 has 13 amino acids. CDR1 and CDR2 (germline): ENHRY, SYGVKD.

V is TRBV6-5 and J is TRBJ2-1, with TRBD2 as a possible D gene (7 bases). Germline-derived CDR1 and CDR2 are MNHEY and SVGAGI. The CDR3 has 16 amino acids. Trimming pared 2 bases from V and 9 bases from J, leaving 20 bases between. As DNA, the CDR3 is TGTGCCAGCAGTTACGGGGGGGCGATATCTGCGGGTGAGCAGTTCTTC. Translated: CASSYGGAISAGEQFF.

DNA for the CDR3: TGTGCCAGCCTACCTCGGGGTAACCAGCCCCAGCATTTT. It encodes CASLPRGNQPQHF. The rearrangement joins TRBV28 to TRBJ1-5; D unclear. CDR1 is MDHEN, CDR2 SYDVKM, per germline. The CDR3 is made up of 13 amino acids. V was clipped by 8 bases and J by 7 bases, with 15 bases between them. Supplemented by reference TRBV28 and TRBJ1-5, the full variable domain reads DVKVTQSSRYLVKRTGEKVFLECVQDMDHENMFWYRQDPGLGLRLIYFSYDVKMKEKGDIPEGYSVSREKKERFSLILESASTNQTSMYLCASLPRGNQPQHFGDGTRLSIL.

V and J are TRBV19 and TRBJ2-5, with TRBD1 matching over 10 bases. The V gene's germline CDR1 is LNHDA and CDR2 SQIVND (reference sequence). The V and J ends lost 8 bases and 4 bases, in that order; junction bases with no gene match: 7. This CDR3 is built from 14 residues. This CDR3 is CASPDRGRGETQYF. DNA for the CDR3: TGTGCCAGTCCCGACAGGGGGCGGGGAGAGACCCAGTACTTC.

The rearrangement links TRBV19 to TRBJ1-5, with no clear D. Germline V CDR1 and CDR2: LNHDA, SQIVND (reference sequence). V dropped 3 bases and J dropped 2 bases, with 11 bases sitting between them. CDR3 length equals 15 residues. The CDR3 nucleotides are TGTGCCAGTAGTATGCTAGGAAAGGGCAATCAGCCCCAGCATTTT. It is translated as CASSMLGKGNQPQHF.

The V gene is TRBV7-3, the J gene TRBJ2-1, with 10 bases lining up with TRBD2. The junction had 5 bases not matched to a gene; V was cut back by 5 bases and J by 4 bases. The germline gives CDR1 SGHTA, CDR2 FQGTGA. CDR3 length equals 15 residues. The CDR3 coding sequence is TGTGCCAGCAGCCCGCCGGGACTAGCGTACAATGAGCAGTTCTTC. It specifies CASSPPGLAYNEQFF.

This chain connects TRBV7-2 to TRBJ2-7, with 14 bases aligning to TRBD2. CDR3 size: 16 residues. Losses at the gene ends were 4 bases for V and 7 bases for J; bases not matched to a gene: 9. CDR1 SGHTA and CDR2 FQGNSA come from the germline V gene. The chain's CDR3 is CASSWTGTSGSREQYF. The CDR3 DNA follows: TGTGCCAGCAGCTGGACGGGGACTAGCGGGAGTAGGGAGCAGTACTTC.

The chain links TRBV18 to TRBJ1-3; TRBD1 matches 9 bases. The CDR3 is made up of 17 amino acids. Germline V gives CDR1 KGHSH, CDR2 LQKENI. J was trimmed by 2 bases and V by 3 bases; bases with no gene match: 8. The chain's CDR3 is CASSPIGQGRTGNTIYF. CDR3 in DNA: TGTGCCAGCTCACCTATCGGACAGGGGAGGACTGGAAACACCATATATTTT.

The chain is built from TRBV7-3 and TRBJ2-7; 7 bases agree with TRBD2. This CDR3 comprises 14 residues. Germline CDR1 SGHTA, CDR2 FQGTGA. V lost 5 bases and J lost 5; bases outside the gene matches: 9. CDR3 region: CASSLRGGLDEQYF. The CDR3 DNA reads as TGTGCCAGCAGCCTCCGGGGAGGGCTCGACGAGCAGTACTTC.

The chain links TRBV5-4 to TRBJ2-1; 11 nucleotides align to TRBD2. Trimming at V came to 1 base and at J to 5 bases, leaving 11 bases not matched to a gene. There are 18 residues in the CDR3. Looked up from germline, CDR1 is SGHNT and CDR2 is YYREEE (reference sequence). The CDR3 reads CASSLYGSGRVKHNEQFF. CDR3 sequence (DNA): TGTGCCAGCAGCTTGTATGGTAGCGGGAGGGTTAAACACAATGAGCAGTTCTTC.